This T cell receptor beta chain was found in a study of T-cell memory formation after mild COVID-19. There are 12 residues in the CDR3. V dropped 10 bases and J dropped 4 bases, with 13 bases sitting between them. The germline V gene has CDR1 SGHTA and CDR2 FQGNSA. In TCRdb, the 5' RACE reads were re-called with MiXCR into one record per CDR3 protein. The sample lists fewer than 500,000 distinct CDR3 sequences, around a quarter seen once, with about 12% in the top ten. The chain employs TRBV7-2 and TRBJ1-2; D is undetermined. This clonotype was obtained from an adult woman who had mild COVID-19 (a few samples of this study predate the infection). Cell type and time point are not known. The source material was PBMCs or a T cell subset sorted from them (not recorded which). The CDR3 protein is CAILWGGYGYTF. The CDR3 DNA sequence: TGTGCCATTTTGTGGGGAGGCTATGGCTACACCTTC.